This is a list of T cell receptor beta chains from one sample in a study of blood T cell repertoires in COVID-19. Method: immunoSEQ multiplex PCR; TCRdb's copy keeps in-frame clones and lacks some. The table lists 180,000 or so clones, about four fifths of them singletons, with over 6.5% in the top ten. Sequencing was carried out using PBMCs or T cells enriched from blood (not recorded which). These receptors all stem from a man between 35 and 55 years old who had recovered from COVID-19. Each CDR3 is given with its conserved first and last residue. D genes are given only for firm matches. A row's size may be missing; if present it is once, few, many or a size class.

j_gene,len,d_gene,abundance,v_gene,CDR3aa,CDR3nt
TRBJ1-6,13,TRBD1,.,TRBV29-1,CSASTGTDSPLHF,TGCAGCGCCTCGACAGGGACTGATTCACCCCTCCACTTT
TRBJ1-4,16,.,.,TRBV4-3,CASSHLLASTNEKLFF,TGCGCCAGCAGCCACCTCTTAGCCTCAACTAATGAAAAACTGTTTTTT
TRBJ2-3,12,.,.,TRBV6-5,CASRRGTDTQYF,TGTGCCAGCCGACGGGGGACAGATACGCAGTATTTT
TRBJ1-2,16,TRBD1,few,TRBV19,CASTAGGAGTGYGYTF,TGTGCCAGTACCGCAGGGGGAGCAGGGACGGGGTATGGCTACACCTTC
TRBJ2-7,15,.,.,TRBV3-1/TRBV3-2,CASSQGVGLGYEQYF,TGTGCCAGCAGCCAAGGGGTGGGACTCGGGTACGAGCAGTACTTC
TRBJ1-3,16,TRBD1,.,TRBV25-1,CASSESGQGSGNTIYF,TGTGCCAGCAGTGAATCGGGACAGGGATCTGGAAACACCATATATTTT
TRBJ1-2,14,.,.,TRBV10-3,CAISERGLDYGYTF,TGTGCCATCAGTGAGCGGGGGTTGGACTATGGCTACACCTTC
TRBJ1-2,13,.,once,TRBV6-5,CASSYGRGRGYTF,TGTGCCAGCAGTTACGGCAGGGGACGTGGCTACACCTTC
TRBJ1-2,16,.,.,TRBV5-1,CASSPYSGGPNYGYTF,TGCGCCAGCAGCCCCTACTCGGGGGGTCCTAACTATGGCTACACCTTC
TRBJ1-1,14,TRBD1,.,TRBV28,CASSPRQGRAEAFF,TGTGCCAGCAGTCCCAGACAGGGGAGGGCTGAAGCTTTCTTT
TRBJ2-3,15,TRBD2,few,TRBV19,CASSRGGASGDTQYF,TGTGCCAGTAGTCGCGGGGGGGCTTCAGGAGATACGCAGTATTTT
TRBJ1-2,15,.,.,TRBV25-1,CASSESNRNVGGYTF,TGTGCCAGCAGTGAATCTAACAGGAACGTCGGGGGCTACACCTTC
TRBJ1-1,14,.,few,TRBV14,CASSQDAGLAEAFF,TGTGCCAGCAGCCAAGATGCTGGACTCGCTGAAGCTTTCTTT
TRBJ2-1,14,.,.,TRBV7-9,CASSSGFTYNEQFF,TGTGCCAGCAGCTCAGGATTTACCTACAATGAGCAGTTCTTC
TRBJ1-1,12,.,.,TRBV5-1,CASSPTGGGAFF,TGCGCCAGCAGCCCAACAGGCGGCGGAGCTTTCTTT
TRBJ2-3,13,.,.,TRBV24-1,CATSGDSLDTQYF,TGTGCCACCAGCGGGGATAGCTTGGATACGCAGTATTTT
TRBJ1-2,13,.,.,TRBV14,CASSQQQNYGYTF,TGTGCCAGCAGCCAACAACAGAACTATGGCTACACCTTC
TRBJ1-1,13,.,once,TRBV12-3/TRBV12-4,CASSLGAIAEAFF,TGTGCCAGCAGTTTGGGGGCCATCGCTGAAGCTTTCTTT
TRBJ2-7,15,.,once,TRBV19,CASSPRKESSYEQYF,TGTGCCAGTAGCCCTCGAAAGGAGAGCTCCTACGAGCAGTACTTC
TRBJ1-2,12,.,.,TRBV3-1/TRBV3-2,CASSIRQYGYTF,TGTGCCAGCAGTATAAGACAGTATGGCTACACCTTC
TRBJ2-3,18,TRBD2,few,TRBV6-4,CASSDSTSGGAGADTQYF,TGTGCCAGCAGTGACTCGACTAGCGGGGGGGCCGGGGCAGATACGCAGTATTTT
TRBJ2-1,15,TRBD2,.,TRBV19,CASSRGLAGVAEQFF,TGTGCCAGTAGTCGAGGACTAGCGGGGGTCGCTGAGCAGTTCTTC
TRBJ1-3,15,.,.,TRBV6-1,CASSDKQGPGNTIYF,TGTGCCAGCAGTGACAAACAGGGCCCTGGAAACACCATATATTTT
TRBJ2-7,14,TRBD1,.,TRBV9,CASSTGTGNHEQYF,TGTGCCAGCAGCACGGGGACAGGGAACCACGAGCAGTACTTC
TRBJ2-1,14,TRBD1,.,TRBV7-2,CASSLSTGNNEQFF,TGTGCCAGCAGCTTATCGACAGGGAACAATGAGCAGTTCTTC